This T cell receptor (beta chain) was sequenced for a study of Graves' ophthalmopathy and Graves' hyperthyroidism. V lost 0 bases to trimming and J lost 5 bases, with 9 bases between them. CDR1 and CDR2 (germline): SGHRS, YFSETQ. This CDR3 comprises 13 residues. Amplified TCR beta CDR3 regions were obtained using RNA transcripts as template. The authors performed first-round RT-PCR with HTBI primers and then a second-round multiplex PCR. Each CDR3 protein is one row after TCRdb ran MiXCR on the multiplex PCR reads. The sample carries 1 million to 1.3 million distinct CDR3 sequences, roughly 35% recorded once. Hyperthyroidism patients, aged 18 to 65, were newly diagnosed, under 2 months' duration. General study findings and limits: The model flagged ophthalmopathy progression at 70% to 71% sensitivity and around 77% specificity.

This clonotype was counted many times. What it recognizes is unknown. The sequencing input was peripheral blood or thyroid tissue (not recorded which). This chain connects TRBV5-1 to TRBJ2-7; no definite D call. This clonotype was sampled from an adult man with Graves' hyperthyroidism. The CDR3 spells CASSLGGQHEQYF. In DNA, the CDR3 is TGCGCCAGCAGCTTGGGTGGCCAGCACGAGCAGTACTTC.